What follows are 14 T cell receptor beta chains derived from one specimen sequenced in a study of tumor and adjacent non-tumor tissue in lung cancer listed by TCRdb under 2018. Receptor amplification or capture employed multiplex PCR. Sequencing instrument: Illumina HiSeq 2500. TCRbeta libraries were constructed through three rounds of nested PCR with primers (Table S4) according to protocols modified from ARM-PCR. The raw public data were reprocessed by TCRdb itself: fastp quality trimming at Q25, MiXCR clonotype calling, in-frame beta chains only. For every CDR3 protein sequence, its rows merge into one entry that carries the most common genes and DNA. For this sample the table gives about 90,000 distinct CDR3 sequences, of which 65% to 80% were detected only once. The ten largest account for around a fifth of the sample. RNA was isolated from bulk unsorted tissue, and RNA quality was assessed with a NanoDrop ND-1000 and an Agilent 2100. Normal lung samples were distant non-tumor tissue taken more than 3 cm from the tumor edge.

The material sequenced was distant non-tumor lung tissue. The origin of the receptors is a woman aged 45-59 years with non-small cell lung cancer.

This clonotype was seen just once. At one end, the junction sequence differs from germline, possibly due to a read error. This rearrangement joins TRBV10-2 to TRBJ2-3; no definite D call. The J call may be mistaken, given a closer DNA end match to TRBJ1-5. The CDR3 runs 15 residues. Germline CDR1 is WSHSY and CDR2 is SAAADI. The CDR3 region has the DNA TGCGCCAGCAATGAGGAATCGCTCCTTTCAGATACGCAGCATTTT. It specifies CASNEESLLSDTQHF.

This clonotype is a singleton in its sample. Germline is not matched at one junction end, which may reflect a read error. The rearrangement links TRBV6-1 to TRBJ2-7; D is unresolved. CDR3 length: 12 amino acids. From germline, CDR1 is MNHNS and CDR2 SASEGT. CDR3 nucleotides: TGTGCCAGCATGCCGAGCTCCTACGAGCAATACTTC. Protein product: CASMPSSYEQYF.

With respect to this clonotype: The junction departs from the called germline gene at one end, perhaps through a read error. The chain combines TRBV7-8 with TRBJ2-3; D might be TRBD2 (5 bases). The length of the CDR3 is 15 residues. Germline loops: CDR1 SGHVS, CDR2 FQNEAQ. In nucleotides, the CDR3 is TGTGCCAGTAGCTTAAGGCTAGAGGGAACAGATACGCAGTATTTT. Its protein is CASSLRLEGTDTQYF.

V gene TRBV20-1 combines with J gene TRBJ2-5; D gene unclear. Germline CDR1 reads DFQATT; CDR2 reads SNEGSKA (reference sequence). This CDR3 comprises 13 residues. CDR3 sequence: CNGREEPRETQYF. The CDR3 DNA reads as TGCAATGGTAGAGAGGAACCCCGGGAGACCCAGTACTTC.

Turning to this clonotype: A much larger clone is a single base away; this may be a read error. This CDR3 is CASGSTSRGPQETQYF. In DNA, the CDR3 is TGTGCCAGCGGATCCACCTCGAGGGGGCCTCAAGAGACCCAGTACTTC. V usage is TRBV28 and J usage is TRBJ2-5; 7 bases agree with TRBD1. Germline CDR1 is MDHEN and CDR2 is SYDVKM. The CDR3 length is 16 residues. After removal of 8 bases from V and 2 bases from J, the junction contained 14 bases not matched to a gene.

V is TRBV5-6 and J is TRBJ2-2; 10 positions agree with TRBD1. Germline-derived CDR1 and CDR2 are SGHDT and YYEEEE. The CDR3 sequence is 17 residues long. The CDR3 loop reads CVCSLDPGQGRTGELFF. The CDR3 nucleotides read TGTGTCTGTAGCTTGGACCCGGGACAGGGGAGAACCGGGGAGCTGTTTTTT.

By share of the sample, this clonotype is medium-sized (0.01 to 0.1%). CDR3 sequence reads: CASAPRTLGTGELFF. DNA for the CDR3: TGTGCCAGCGCACCCAGGACGTTAGGCACCGGGGAGCTGTTTTTT. The chain is built from TRBV7-8 and TRBJ2-2; the D is unclear. This CDR3 region has 15 residues. CDR1 and CDR2 (germline): SGHVS, FQNEAQ. V was pared by 8 bases and J by 4 bases, with 17 bases between.

The chain carries TRBV6-2 or TRBV6-3 and TRBJ1-1; 8 bases align to TRBD1. Germline V gene lookup returns CDR1 MNHEY and CDR2 SVGEGT. CDR3 size: 12 residues. The ends lost 11 bases at V and 11 bases at J; junction bases unmatched: 13. The CDR3 DNA sequence: TGTGCCGCCTACGGGACAGGACTCGAGGCTTTCTTT. Its translation is CAAYGTGLEAFF.

This clonotype has a single count. One end of the junction varies from germline; a read error may be responsible. The chain uses TRBV4-2 and TRBJ2-7, with D uncertain. This CDR3 is built from 16 residues. Per germline, CDR1 LGHNA and CDR2 YNFKEQ. CDR3 bases: TGTGCCAGCAGGCAAGCATTAGAGGCGGTCCCCTACGAGCAGTACTTC. Its translation is CASRQALEAVPYEQYF.

As regards this clonotype: A read error may account for a junction end that differs from germline. The chain links TRBV12-3 or TRBV12-4 to TRBJ2-5; D is perhaps TRBD1 (6 bases). The CDR3 sequence is 12 residues long. The CDR3 spells CACSRGGETQYF. In nucleotides, the CDR3 is TGTGCCTGCAGTCGAGGGGGAGAGACCCAGTATTTC.

As regards this clonotype: Sequence at one end of the junction differs from germline and may be a read error. The chain recombines TRBV9 with TRBJ1-3; D is undetermined. This CDR3 has 16 residues. CDR1 SGDLS and CDR2 YYNGEE come from the germline V gene. This CDR3 reads CASSVGVLSSGTTIYF. The CDR3 bases are TGTGCCAGCAGCGTAGGGGTACTTTCCTCTGGAACCACCATATATTTT.

About this clonotype itself: The conserved final phenylalanine or tryptophan is absent from the CDR3, which likely points to a read error. The rearrangement uses TRBV10-3 and TRBJ1-1; D is unresolved. In germline, CDR1 is ENHRY, CDR2 SYGVKD. The CDR3 length is 12 residues. V lost 11 bases to trimming and J lost 8 bases, with 18 bases between them. CDR3 in DNA: TGTGCCCTTAGCATTACGGGATCCGAAGCTTTCTCT. Its translation is CALSITGSEAFS.

Many counts were recorded for this clonotype. The chain combines TRBV6-1 with TRBJ2-7; D may be TRBD2 (6 bases). CDR3 length: 13 residues. V was shortened by 8 bases and J by 2 bases, with 13 bases between the two germline ends. Germline V gene data show CDR1 as MNHNS and CDR2 as SASEGT. The CDR3 is CASVPGDAYEQYF. The CDR3 DNA reads TGTGCCAGCGTTCCGGGAGACGCCTACGAGCAGTACTTC.

Comments on this clonotype: At one of its ends the junction is not consistent with the germline gene, which may arise from a read error. This chain links TRBV4-1 with TRBJ2-1; D is uncertain. The CDR3 contains 12 residues. Germline V CDR1 and CDR2: MGHRA, YSYEKL. CDR3 coding DNA: TGCGCCATCAGCTCCCCTAGAGCTGAGCAGTTCTTC. It codes for CAISSPRAEQFF.